The T cell receptor (beta chain) described here comes from a study of blood T cells in healthy people across ages. The CDR3 totals 16 residues. Trimming took 1 base from V and 5 from J; bases not matched to a gene: 10. The germline V gene has CDR1 MGHRA and CDR2 YSYEKL. PCR was performed a second time for roughly 7 to 11 cycles using a sample-barcoded 5' primer and a J-beta primer mix. TCRdb reprocessed the 5' RACE reads with MiXCR, giving one entry per CDR3 protein. This sample has around 620,000 distinct CDR3 sequences, with 25% to 30% found just once. The chain has TRBV4-1 and TRBJ1-2, with 7 bases aligning to TRBD1. Input material: blood. The receptor's source is a woman between 70 and 85 years old in good health. The CDR3 sequence is CASSQGLAGGLYGYTF. CDR3 DNA: TGCGCCAGCAGCCAAGGTTTGGCAGGGGGATTATATGGCTACACCTTC.